This T cell receptor beta chain stems from a study of CD8 T cells in Susac syndrome (dated by TCRdb to about 2019). General notes on the study: Whether CD8+ T cell activation and differentiation in Susac syndrome was antigen driven was tested using repertoire sequencing. The investigation overall reported the following: The number of individuals in the TCR sequencing and HLA analysis was recognized as being relatively small.

High-throughput TCR beta sequencing profiled peripheral blood CD8+ and CD4+ T cells from healthy donors, Susac syndrome patients and multiple sclerosis patients. The healthy donors served as controls matched for age and sex. Bulk CD8+ and CD4+ T cells were purified by magnetic negative isolation, whereas CD8+ TEMRA cells were enriched by FACS. Blood was drawn into EDTA tubes, processed within 24 hours, and PBMCs were isolated by density gradient centrifugation. PBMCs intended for TCR sequencing were cryopreserved in liquid nitrogen and thawed later in a water bath at 37 degrees C. The sorted or isolated CD4+, CD8+ and CD8+ TEMRA cells had a purity of 90% or higher. RNA was extracted using the RNeasy kit, and roughly 0.45 to 1 microgram was reverse transcribed with random hexamers. TCR beta CDR3 regions were amplified with the immunoSEQ multiplex PCR assay covering 54 Vbeta and 13 Jbeta segments. PCR amplification bias was corrected using a synthetic template baseline for primer optimization and computational correction. In the paper's pipeline: Reads were annotated to V, D and J genes according to IMGT and were analyzed with immunoSEQ Analyzer, with only productive sequences retained. To calculate clonality, Shannon entropy was normalized by log2 of the number of productive unique sequences and then subtracted from one. For each patient and control, public and private clones were evaluated among the 100 most prevalent clones. A clone was defined as Susac-specific if it was absent from the healthy and MS cohorts, from approximately 980 published viral clones and from other ImmuneACCESS disease sequences. TCRdb redid the processing of the public reads, applying fastp at Q25 and MiXCR, and retained in-frame beta chains. Every entry covers one CDR3 protein and lists the most common genes and DNA from its rows. TCRdb's processing, not the authors' own work, is the source of the V and J calls. Present in this sample are about 200,000 distinct CDR3 sequences, over 85% of which were seen just once. The ten biggest clones cover roughly 0.1% of the sample.

In regard to this clonotype: Its antigen remains undetermined. Base qualities are not provided; no much larger clone lies one nucleotide away.

For this chain, trimming is 6 bases at the V end and 2 bases at the J end, and the number of junction bases without a gene match is 10. The CDR3, from cysteine to phenylalanine, totals 15 residues. This entry keeps only the CDR3 DNA: 45 bases, framed from base 1. CDR1 and CDR2, per the germline V gene, are MNHEY and SVGEGT. The chain joins TRBV6-2 or TRBV6-3 to TRBJ2-7, and 7 bases in between align with TRBD1. The sequenced sample consisted of CD4+ T cells from PBMCs. The TCR was taken from a human donor in good health. The CDR3 protein: CASRADRLAAYEQYF. Read as DNA, the sequence is TGTGCCAGCAGGGCGGACAGGCTTGCAGCCTACGAGCAGTACTTC.